This entry lists 9 T cell receptor beta chains sequenced from one sample in a study of T-cell reconstitution after alpha-beta-depleted transplantation in children. Preparation of the TCRbeta library was carried out with unique molecular identifiers. Each CDR3 protein gets one entry after TCRdb re-called the PCR reads with MiXCR. The sample has some 200,000 distinct CDR3 sequences, over 5.5% seen once; the top ten hold 3% to 3.5%. The sample consisted of PBMCs from the stem cell graft donor, taken from the stem cell graft. These receptors all come from a human donor who donated a stem cell graft to a child with Wiskott-Aldrich syndrome.

The sample holds many counts of this clonotype. The chain uses TRBV12-3 or TRBV12-4 and TRBJ2-1; TRBD2 aligns across 8 bases. Trimming cost V 1 base and J 4 bases; bases outside gene matches: 3. The CDR3 has 15 amino acids. CDR3 sequence: CASSLDGRDYNEQFF. The DNA for the CDR3 is TGTGCCAGCAGTTTAGACGGGAGGGATTACAATGAGCAGTTCTTC.

This clonotype came up a few times. The V call is TRBV11-2, the J call TRBJ2-1; 15 bases line up with TRBD2. Losses at the gene ends were 5 bases for V and 6 bases for J; bases not matched to a gene: 8. CDR3 length: 17 residues. CDR1 and CDR2 (germline): SGHAT, FQNNGV. CDR3 nucleotides: TGTGCCAGCAGCGGGACTAGCGGGGGGTTCTGGGGCAATGAGCAGTTCTTC. Translated: CASSGTSGGFWGNEQFF.

The chain joins TRBV20-1 to TRBJ2-1, with 9 bases matching TRBD2. This CDR3 region has 14 residues. Germline V lookup: CDR1 DFQATT, CDR2 SNEGSKA (reference sequence). V gave up 3 bases and J gave up 9 bases; unmatched junction bases: 9. The CDR3 loop is CSASRGGDLGEQFF. DNA of the CDR3: TGCAGTGCTAGCCGCGGGGGGGATCTTGGTGAGCAGTTCTTC.

Comment on this clonotype: The junction does not match germline at one end; this may be a read error. The chain carries TRBV12-3 or TRBV12-4 and TRBJ2-7; D ambiguous. The CDR3 has 13 residues. CDR3 sequence: CANSKRINYEQYF. The CDR3 bases are TGTGCCAACAGTAAGAGAATAAACTACGAGCAGTACTTC.

The rearrangement links TRBV7-2 to TRBJ2-5; 11 bases agree with TRBD2. The CDR3 contains 14 residues. Germline CDR1 reads SGHTA; CDR2 reads FQGNSA. Trimming cost V 8 bases and J 5 bases; bases outside gene matches: 7. The CDR3 DNA reads TGTGCCAGCCTACTAGCGGGAGTGGAGGAGACCCAGTACTTC. The encoded protein is CASLLAGVEETQYF.

This clonotype was observed many times. The chain's CDR3 is CATSGFDEQFF. CDR3 DNA: TGTGCCACCAGTGGGTTTGATGAGCAGTTCTTC. The rearrangement joins TRBV15 to TRBJ2-1; D is undetermined. V lost 6 bases and J lost 8, with 8 bases in between. The length of the CDR3 is 11 residues. Germline V gene sequence: CDR1 LNHNV, CDR2 YYDKDF (reference sequence).

Many counts were recorded for this clonotype. The genes are TRBV11-2 and TRBJ2-3; 7 bases fit TRBD1. Germline CDR1 and CDR2: SGHAT and FQNNGV. Trimming cost V 6 bases and J 8 bases; bases outside gene matches: 5. There are 12 residues in the CDR3. CDR3 nucleotides: TGTGCCAGCAGGATACAGGGGCGTACGCAGTATTTT. Translation gives CASRIQGRTQYF.

This chain joins TRBV7-9 and TRBJ1-6; 8 bases agree with TRBD1. The ends lost 6 bases at V and 10 bases at J; junction bases unmatched: 8. The CDR3 has 14 residues. CDR1 and CDR2 from the germline V gene are SEHNR and FQNEAQ (reference sequence). CDR3 protein: CASRTGTGDSPLHF. Written as DNA, the CDR3 is TGTGCCAGCAGAACCGGGACAGGAGACTCACCCCTCCACTTT.

This clonotype was seen many times. The rearrangement links TRBV6-1 to TRBJ2-1; the match to TRBD1 covers 11 bases. The CDR3 has 15 residues. Looked up from germline, CDR1 is MNHNS and CDR2 is SASEGT. The V segment lost 8 bases and the J segment 7 bases; nucleotides outside the gene matches: 10. CDR3 sequence (DNA): TGTGCCAGCGCGTCGGACAGGGGGCGTAGGAATGAGCAGTTCTTC. This translates into CASASDRGRRNEQFF.